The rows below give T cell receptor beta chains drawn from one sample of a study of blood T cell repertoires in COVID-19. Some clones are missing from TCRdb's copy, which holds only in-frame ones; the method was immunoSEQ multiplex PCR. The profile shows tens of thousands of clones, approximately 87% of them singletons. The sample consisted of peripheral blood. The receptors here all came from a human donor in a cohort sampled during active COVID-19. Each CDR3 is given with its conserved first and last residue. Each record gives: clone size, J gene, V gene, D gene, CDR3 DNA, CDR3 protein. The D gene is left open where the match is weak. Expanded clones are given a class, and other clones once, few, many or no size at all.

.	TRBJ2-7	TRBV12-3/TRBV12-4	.	TGTGCCAGCAGTTTACAGGGTTCCTACGAGCAGTACTTC	CASSLQGSYEQYF
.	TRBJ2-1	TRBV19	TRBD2	TGTGCCAGTAGTAACGGACTAGCGGGATCCCTTGAGCAGTTCTTC	CASSNGLAGSLEQFF
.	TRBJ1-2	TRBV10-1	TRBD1	TGCGCCACCCACACAGGGACAGGGGGCTGGGGCTACACCTTC	CATHTGTGGWGYTF
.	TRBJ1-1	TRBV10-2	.	TGCGCCAGCAGTGTAGAGTTCACTGAAGCTTTCTTT	CASSVEFTEAFF
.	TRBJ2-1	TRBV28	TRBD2	TGTGCCAGCAGGCCTCGCCCGGGACTAGCGGACTCCTACAATGAGCAGTTCTTC	CASRPRPGLADSYNEQFF
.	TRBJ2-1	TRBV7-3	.	TGTGCCAGCAGCTCTCAGGTATACAATGAGCAGTTCTTC	CASSSQVYNEQFF
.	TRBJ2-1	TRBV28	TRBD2	TGTGCCAGCCGGGAGGCCCTAGGTGAGCAGTTCTTC	CASREALGEQFF
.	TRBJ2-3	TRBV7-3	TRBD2	TGTGCCAGCAGCTTGCTAGCGGGAGTTGGCACAGATACGCAGTATTTT	CASSLLAGVGTDTQYF
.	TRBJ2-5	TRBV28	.	TGTGCCAGCAGTTTCCCTCGCGGAGGGGTGGGAGAGACCCAGTACTTC	CASSFPRGGVGETQYF
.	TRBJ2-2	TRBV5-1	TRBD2	TGCGCCAGCAGCTCACCTAGCGGGAGGGACGCGAACACCGGGGAGCTGTTTTTT	CASSSPSGRDANTGELFF
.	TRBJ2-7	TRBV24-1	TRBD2	TGTGCCACCAGTGACCAGGGGCTGGGGACTAGCGGGACAATCTACGAGCAGTACTTC	CATSDQGLGTSGTIYEQYF
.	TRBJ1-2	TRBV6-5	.	TGTGCCACCCGTCGGTCTGGCTACACCTTC	CATRRSGYTF
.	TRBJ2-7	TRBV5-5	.	TGTGCCAGCAGCTGGGGCGGGGTTTTCGACCCCTACGAGCAGTACTTC	CASSWGGVFDPYEQYF
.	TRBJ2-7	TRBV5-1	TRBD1	TGCGCCAGCAGTCCCGGACAGGGGATCTCCTACGAGCAGTACTTC	CASSPGQGISYEQYF
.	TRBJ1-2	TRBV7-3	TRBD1	TGTGCCAGCAGCGCCAAACAGGGGTTCGGTTTAGATGGCTACACCTTC	CASSAKQGFGLDGYTF
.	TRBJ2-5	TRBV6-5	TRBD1	TGTGCCAGCACCCCGGGACAGCAAGAGACCCAGTACTTC	CASTPGQQETQYF
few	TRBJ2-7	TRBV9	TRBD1	TGTGCCAGCAGCGTAGCTGGGACAGCGTCTTACTACGAGCAGTACTTC	CASSVAGTASYYEQYF
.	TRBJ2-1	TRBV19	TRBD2	TGTGCCAGTAGTATCAGGACTAGTTTCTTCTACAATGAGCAGTTCTTC	CASSIRTSFFYNEQFF
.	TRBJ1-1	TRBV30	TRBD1	TGTGCCTGGCAGACAGGGGGCTGGAACACTGAAGCTTTCTTT	CAWQTGGWNTEAFF
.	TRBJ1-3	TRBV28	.	TGTGCCACCGGGGGCTCTGGAAACACCATATATTTT	CATGGSGNTIYF
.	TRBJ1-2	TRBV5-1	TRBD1	TGCGCCAGCAGCTGGACAGGGGAAAGATATGGCTACACCTTC	CASSWTGERYGYTF